This T cell receptor beta chain was identified in a study of CD8 T cells in ankylosing spondylitis. Study outcomes and limitations: Blood from ankylosing spondylitis patients appeared to carry a characteristic roughly eight-variant TCR beta motif.

V dropped 0 bases and J dropped 3 bases, with 10 bases sitting between them. The CDR3 consists of 15 residues. Germline V gives CDR1 SGDLS, CDR2 YYNGEE. With molecular barcodes, quantitative 5'-RACE was used to make the TCR beta libraries. Each CDR3 protein gets one entry after TCRdb re-called the 5' RACE reads with MiXCR. The repertoire holds approximately 300,000 distinct CDR3 sequences, around 20% seen once, with roughly 7.3% in the top ten. This clonotype was detected ten times or more. Its specificity is not known. Material for sequencing was blood, either unsorted or a sorted T cell fraction (not recorded which). The chain carries TRBV9 and TRBJ2-1; D perhaps matches TRBD2 (5 bases). The TCR originated in a male donor with ankylosing spondylitis or in good health (not recorded which). CDR3 nucleotide sequence: TGTGCCAGCAGCGTAGCGGGAATGGGCTACAATGAGCAGTTCTTC. This codes for CASSVAGMGYNEQFF.